Each of the 30 T cell receptor beta chains below was sequenced from the same sample in a study of blood T cell repertoires in COVID-19. TCRdb keeps only in-frame clones here, not all; method: immunoSEQ multiplex PCR. The profile shows 85,000 to 120,000 clones, around 84% of them singletons. Sequenced material: peripheral blood. The source of these receptors is a human donor in a cohort sampled during active COVID-19.

The J gene is TRBJ2-1, the V gene TRBV12-3 or TRBV12-4; 9 nucleotides line up with TRBD2. The ends lost 6 bases at V and 14 bases at J; junction bases unmatched: 5. This CDR3 spans 11 amino acids. The CDR3 spells CASSLAGGEFF. The DNA of the CDR3 is TGTGCCAGCAGCCTGGCGGGAGGGGAGTTCTTC.

The gene calls are TRBV6-5 and TRBJ2-2; D may be TRBD2 (5 bases). The CDR3 length is 15 residues. The germline CDR1 and CDR2 sequences are MNHEY and SVGAGI. V was pared by 6 bases and J by 4 bases, with 15 bases between. The DNA for the CDR3 is TGTGCCAGCAGAAATGTCGGGGTTGGCACCGGGGAGCTGTTTTTT. Translated: CASRNVGVGTGELFF.

The chain combines TRBV18 with TRBJ2-7; 8 positions agree with TRBD1. The CDR3 totals 16 residues. Germline CDR1 KGHSH, CDR2 LQKENI. The trim removed 0 bases at V and 5 bases at J, leaving 9 bases unmatched. The CDR3 DNA reads TGTGCCAGCTCACCACCGATTCTGACAGGGGTCCACGAGCAGTACTTC. This codes for CASSPPILTGVHEQYF. Variable domain in full (rest from reference TRBV18 and TRBJ2-7): NAGVMQNPRHLVRRRGQEARLRCSPMKGHSHVYWYRQLPEEGLKFMVYLQKENIIDESGMPKERFSAEFPKEGPSILRIQQVVRGDSAAYFCASSPPILTGVHEQYFGPGTRLTVT.

CDR3 region: CASSPRHRGGPDTQYF. The CDR3 DNA follows: TGTGCCAGCTCACCACGACACAGGGGAGGCCCAGATACGCAGTATTTT. The chain carries TRBV18 and TRBJ2-3, with D tentatively TRBD1 (7 bases). Germline CDR1 KGHSH, CDR2 LQKENI. V was shortened by 1 base and J by 4 bases, with 15 bases between the two germline ends. The CDR3 loop spans 16 amino acids.

The chain employs TRBV18 and TRBJ2-3, with 8 positions matching TRBD2. CDR3 length: 14 residues. Germline CDR1 reads KGHSH; CDR2 reads LQKENI. Trimming cost V 4 bases and J 5 bases; bases outside gene matches: 5. The DNA of the CDR3 is TGTGCCAGCTCACTTGGCGGGGGGAGAGATACGCAGTATTTT. Residues: CASSLGGGRDTQYF. The variable domain in full, with the rest retrieved from reference TRBV18 and TRBJ2-3, is NAGVMQNPRHLVRRRGQEARLRCSPMKGHSHVYWYRQLPEEGLKFMVYLQKENIIDESGMPKERFSAEFPKEGPSILRIQQVVRGDSAAYFCASSLGGGRDTQYFGPGTRLTVL.

This clone was seen a handful of times. The chain couples TRBV14 to TRBJ1-4; the D is unclear. V was clipped by 0 bases and J by 0 bases, with 11 bases between them. This CDR3 is built from 17 residues. Germline CDR1 is SGHDN and CDR2 is FVKESK. The CDR3 region has the DNA TGTGCCAGCAGCCAAGATGTCGGGGTTGCAACTAATGAAAAACTGTTTTTT. This sequence encodes CASSQDVGVATNEKLFF.

The chain joins TRBV18 to TRBJ2-2; D remains ambiguous. Germline V gene data show CDR1 as KGHSH and CDR2 as LQKENI. V lost 3 bases and J lost 0, with 11 bases in between. The CDR3 is 16 residues long. CDR3 nucleotide sequence: TGTGCCAGCTCACCCTCTTTAGGAGCGAACACCGGGGAGCTGTTTTTT. This gives the protein CASSPSLGANTGELFF. Full variable domain (remainder filled in from reference TRBV18 and TRBJ2-2): NAGVMQNPRHLVRRRGQEARLRCSPMKGHSHVYWYRQLPEEGLKFMVYLQKENIIDESGMPKERFSAEFPKEGPSILRIQQVVRGDSAAYFCASSPSLGANTGELFFGEGSRLTVL.

The chain joins TRBV13 to TRBJ2-7, with TRBD2 matching 8 bases. Germline V gene sequence: CDR1 PRHDT, CDR2 FYEKMQ (reference sequence). This CDR3 contains 16 residues. The J segment lost 3 bases and the V segment lost 4 bases, leaving 11 bases of the junction unmatched. CDR3 protein: CASSSGERGRIYEQYF. CDR3 DNA: TGTGCCAGCAGCTCAGGGGAGCGGGGGCGAATCTACGAGCAGTACTTC. The full variable domain, completed using reference TRBV13 and TRBJ2-7, is AAGVIQSPRHLIKEKRETATLKCYPIPRHDTVYWYQQGPGQDPQFLISFYEKMQSDKGSIPDRFSAQQFSDYHSELNMSSLELGDSALYFCASSSGERGRIYEQYFGPGTRLTVT.

V is TRBV7-2 and J is TRBJ2-7, with 7 bases lining up with TRBD1. The ends lost 5 bases at V and 4 bases at J; junction bases unmatched: 5. Germline lookup yields CDR1 SGHTA and CDR2 FQGNSA. The CDR3 contains 13 residues. DNA for the CDR3: TGTGCCAGCAGCGCAACAGGGGAGTACGAGCAGTACTTC. This gives the protein CASSATGEYEQYF.

This chain joins TRBV7-3 and TRBJ2-3; D gene unclear. CDR1 and CDR2 from the germline V gene are SGHTA and FQGTGA. The CDR3 has 15 residues. The V end was cut by 0 bases, the J end by 1 base, with 8 bases between. In nucleotides, the CDR3 is TGTGCCAGCAGCTTAACGTATAGCCGCACAGATACGCAGTATTTT. This codes for CASSLTYSRTDTQYF.

CDR3: CASSNIERGTEAFF. The CDR3 nucleotides read TGTGCCAGCAGCAATATCGAACGGGGCACTGAAGCTTTCTTT. V is TRBV21-1 and J is TRBJ1-1. TRBV21-1 is a known pseudogene. The CDR3 consists of 14 residues.

The chain recombines TRBV25-1 with TRBJ2-5, with 7 nucleotides matching TRBD2. With 3 bases clipped from V and 5 bases from J, the junction kept 3 bases outside the gene matches. Germline values: CDR1 MGHDK, CDR2 SYGVNS. There are 13 residues in the CDR3. The CDR3 DNA reads TGTGCCAGCAGTGATTACGGGAGGGAGACCCAGTACTTC. This codes for CASSDYGRETQYF.

The chain links TRBV28 to TRBJ1-1; D unclear. V shed 7 bases and J shed 4 bases, with 10 bases lying between them. This CDR3 contains 12 residues. Germline loops: CDR1 MDHEN, CDR2 SYDVKM. The CDR3 DNA sequence: TGTGCCAGCACGGCTAGCGGCACTGAAGCTTTCTTT. It yields the protein CASTASGTEAFF.

The chain has TRBV11-2 and TRBJ2-5; TRBD2 aligns across 9 bases. Germline trimming cut 0 bases from V and 5 bases from J; bases unmatched to any gene: 10. There are 17 residues in the CDR3. The germline V gene encodes CDR1 SGHAT and CDR2 FQNNGV. CDR3 residues: CASSLEPPGGGVETQYF. DNA of the CDR3: TGTGCCAGCAGCTTAGAGCCCCCAGGCGGGGGGGTTGAGACCCAGTACTTC.

The chain is built from TRBV19 and TRBJ1-1; 12 bases are shared with TRBD1. V trimming: 5 bases; J trimming: 6 bases; junction bases outside the gene matches: 7. The V gene's germline CDR1 is LNHDA and CDR2 SQIVND (reference sequence). This CDR3 is built from 15 residues. CDR3 DNA: TGTGCCAGTAGTGCCCCGGGACAGGGGGCGGCTGAAGCTTTCTTT. Protein product: CASSAPGQGAAEAFF. The variable domain in full, completed from reference TRBV19 and TRBJ1-1, reads DGGITQSPKYLFRKEGQNVTLSCEQNLNHDAMYWYRQDPGQGLRLIYYSQIVNDFQKGDIAEGYSVSREKKESFPLTVTSAQKNPTAFYLCASSAPGQGAAEAFFGQGTRLTVV.

V is TRBV19 and J is TRBJ1-2, with 7 bases aligning to TRBD1. Per the germline V gene, CDR1 is LNHDA and CDR2 is SQIVND (reference sequence). J was trimmed by 1 base and V by 2 bases; bases with no gene match: 16. The CDR3 is 19 residues long. The DNA of the CDR3 is TGTGCCAGTAGTATATCCTCCAGGGGGTCAGTCGGACTTAACTATGGCTACACCTTC. Its translation is CASSISSRGSVGLNYGYTF.

This clone showed up just a few times. V usage is TRBV19 and J usage is TRBJ2-3, with TRBD2 as a possible D gene (7 bases). Germline assignment: CDR1 LNHDA and CDR2 SQIVND (reference sequence). The germline V and J ends were trimmed by 7 bases and 2 bases, with 13 bases remaining between them. There are 14 residues in the CDR3. The CDR3 loop reads CASKPRGPTDTQYF. As DNA, the CDR3 is TGTGCCAGTAAGCCGCGGGGGCCCACAGATACGCAGTATTTT.

The chain has TRBV4-1 and TRBJ1-5, with no clear D. Germline V gene lookup returns CDR1 MGHRA and CDR2 YSYEKL. This CDR3 is 18 amino acids long. V was clipped by 0 bases and J by 4 bases, with 19 bases between them. The CDR3 here is CASSQDMTQVGRNQPQHF. CDR3 nucleotide sequence: TGCGCCAGCAGCCAAGACATGACCCAGGTCGGCCGAAATCAGCCCCAGCATTTT.

This chain uses TRBV11-3 with TRBJ2-2; possibly TRBD1 for D (6 bases). V lost 2 bases, J lost 8 bases, and 6 bases lay in between. From germline, CDR1 is SGHNT and CDR2 YENEEA. This CDR3 comprises 12 residues. CDR3 region: CASSLRGGELFF. The CDR3 region has the DNA TGTGCCAGCAGCTTAAGGGGGGGGGAGCTGTTTTTT.

V and J are TRBV6-2 or TRBV6-3 and TRBJ2-7, with 12 bases matching TRBD2. Germline V gene lookup returns CDR1 MNHEY and CDR2 SVGEGT. The CDR3 consists of 19 residues. With V trimmed by 0 bases and J by 1 base, 10 bases remained unmatched. This CDR3 reads CASSYSKTSGGTLSYEQYF. The CDR3 nucleotides are TGTGCCAGCAGTTACTCCAAAACTAGCGGGGGGACCCTATCCTACGAGCAGTACTTC.

This sequence joins TRBV15 and TRBJ2-5; no firm D call. V lost 0 bases to trimming and J lost 0 bases, with 5 bases between them. The CDR3 covers 14 residues. Germline V gene data show CDR1 as LNHNV and CDR2 as YYDKDF (reference sequence). CDR3 region: CATSRDRYQETQYF. The DNA of the CDR3 is TGTGCCACCAGCAGAGACAGATACCAAGAGACCCAGTACTTC. Full variable domain (missing parts from reference TRBV15 and TRBJ2-5): DAMVIQNPRYQVTQFGKPVTLSCSQTLNHNVMYWYQQKSSQAPKLLFHYYDKDFNNEADTPDNFQSRRPNTSFCFLDIRSPGLGDTAMYLCATSRDRYQETQYFGPGTRLLVL.

This chain uses TRBV29-1 with TRBJ1-2; no firm D call. The ends were cut back, 3 bases at V and 3 bases at J, with 8 bases in the middle. The CDR3 totals 12 residues. CDR1 is SQVTM and CDR2 is ANQGSEA in the germline V gene. The CDR3 reads CSVEGAHYGYTF. CDR3 DNA: TGCAGCGTTGAGGGAGCCCACTATGGCTACACCTTC. Full variable domain (outside the CDR3, taken from reference TRBV29-1 and TRBJ1-2): SAVISQKPSRDICQRGTSLTIQCQVDSQVTMMFWYRQQPGQSLTLIATANQGSEATYESGFVIDKFPISRPNLTFSTLTVSNMSPEDSSIYLCSVEGAHYGYTFGSGTRLTVV.

The chain joins TRBV5-1 to TRBJ1-2; 7 positions agree with TRBD1. The V segment lost 4 bases and the J segment 1 base; nucleotides outside the gene matches: 4. In germline, CDR1 is SGHRS, CDR2 YFSETQ. This CDR3 region has 14 residues. CDR3 protein: CASSITGVNYGYTF. The CDR3 DNA sequence: TGCGCCAGCAGCATAACAGGGGTTAACTATGGCTACACCTTC.

The V gene is TRBV5-3, the J gene TRBJ1-2; TRBD1 agrees at 10 bases. Being an ORF, TRBV5-3 has a function that is uncertain. Trimming took 3 bases from V and 5 from J; bases not matched to a gene: 13. The CDR3 sequence is 17 residues long. In DNA form, the CDR3 reads TGTGCCAGAAGCTCCCGACAGGGGGCAAGGGTTGGGTATGGCTACACCTTC. Protein: CARSSRQGARVGYGYTF.

The chain employs TRBV2 and TRBJ2-3, with D maybe TRBD1 (6 bases). Deletions cut 6 bases from V and 3 bases from J, with 16 bases between. This CDR3 spans 15 amino acids. Germline CDR1 and CDR2: SNHLY and FYNNEI. CDR3 residues: CASREQGTRTDTQYF. CDR3 coding DNA: TGTGCCAGCAGGGAACAGGGAACGAGGACAGATACGCAGTATTTT.

The chain uses TRBV20-1 and TRBJ1-4; 7 bases fit TRBD1. V was clipped by 3 bases and J by 8 bases; unmatched bases: 6. From germline, CDR1 is DFQATT and CDR2 SNEGSKA (reference sequence). The CDR3 extends over 13 amino acids. The CDR3 reads CSASRQGREKLFF. CDR3 DNA: TGCAGTGCTAGTAGACAGGGACGGGAAAAACTGTTTTTT.

The chain carries TRBV2 and TRBJ2-4; maybe TRBD1 (6 bases). The V gene lost 8 bases and the J gene lost 7 bases, with 12 bases spanning the gap. The CDR3 sequence is 12 residues long. CDR1 is SNHLY, CDR2 FYNNEI, per germline. CDR3 sequence (DNA): TGTGCCAGCGGAACAGGGTTGAACATTCAGTACTTC. It translates to CASGTGLNIQYF.

The chain employs TRBV6-2 or TRBV6-3 and TRBJ2-7, with D uncertain. CDR1 and CDR2 from the germline V gene are MNHEY and SVGEGT. This CDR3 spans 13 amino acids. Trimming stripped 5 bases from V and 2 bases from J, with 10 bases between. The DNA of the CDR3 is TGTGCCAGCAGTAATGCAAGCCCCTACGAGCAGTACTTC. It is translated as CASSNASPYEQYF.

This chain links TRBV10-3 with TRBJ2-1; 10 nucleotides align to TRBD1. The CDR3 loop spans 15 amino acids. The germline gives CDR1 ENHRY, CDR2 SYGVKD. The J segment lost 5 bases and the V segment lost 5 bases, leaving 6 bases of the junction unmatched. The CDR3 loop reads CAISPAGQGNNEQFF. The CDR3 bases are TGTGCCATCAGTCCCGCGGGACAGGGGAACAATGAGCAGTTCTTC.

Remarks on this clone: Mismatch with germline at one junction end may stem from a read error. The chain has TRBV19 and TRBJ1-1, with 8 positions matching TRBD1. The CDR3 has 12 residues. Germline CDR1 LNHDA, CDR2 SQIVND (reference sequence). CDR3: CASRIEGQAAFF. The CDR3 coding sequence is TGTGCCAGTAGAATAGAGGGACAGGCGGCTTTCTTT.